This TCR beta chain is drawn from a study of cytomegalovirus exposure and HLA in healthy donors. Study-wide points: In the 120 validation repertoires, approximately 93% of cluster scores exceeded 0, per a later analysis.

The V and J ends lost 6 bases and 3 bases respectively, with 9 bases between them. Germline CDR1 and CDR2: DFQATT and SNEGSKA (reference sequence). The CDR3 has 11 residues. A remark on this clone: Its antigen is not identified. Other DNA sequences of this sample code for an identical CDR3.

Using immunoSEQ multiplex PCR, the repertoire was profiled, and TCRdb retains in-frame clones only, with some absent. The sample shows more than 300,000 clones, roughly 89% of them seen only once. The TCR originated in a woman between 18 and 29 years old in good health and CMV-seronegative. V gene TRBV20-1 combines with J gene TRBJ2-7; possibly TRBD1 for D (6 bases). What was sequenced was PBMCs. DNA for the CDR3: TGCAGTGCACTACAGGGCTACGAGCAGTACTTC. Residues: CSALQGYEQYF.